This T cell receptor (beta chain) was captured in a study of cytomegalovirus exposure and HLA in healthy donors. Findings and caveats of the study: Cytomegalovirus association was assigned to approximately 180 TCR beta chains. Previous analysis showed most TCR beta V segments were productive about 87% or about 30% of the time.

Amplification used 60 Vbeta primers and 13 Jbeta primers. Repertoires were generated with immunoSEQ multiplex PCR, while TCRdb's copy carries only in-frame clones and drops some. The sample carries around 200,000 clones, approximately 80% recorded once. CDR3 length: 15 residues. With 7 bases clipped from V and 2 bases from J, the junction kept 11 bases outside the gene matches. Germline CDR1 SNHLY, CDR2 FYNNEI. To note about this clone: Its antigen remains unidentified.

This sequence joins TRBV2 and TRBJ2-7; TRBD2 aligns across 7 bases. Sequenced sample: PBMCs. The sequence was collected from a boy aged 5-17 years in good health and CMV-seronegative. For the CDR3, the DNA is TGTGCCAGCATCCCGGGGAGGGCAGGGCCCTACGAGCAGTACTTC. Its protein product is CASIPGRAGPYEQYF.